This TCR beta chain was captured in a study of blood T cell repertoires in COVID-19. The assay was immunoSEQ multiplex PCR, and TCRdb's table has in-frame clones only and misses some. The profile shows some 180,000 clones, 81% of them singletons. This CDR3 spans 13 amino acids. Per germline, CDR1 SGHNT and CDR2 YENEEA. V was pared by 5 bases and J by 5 bases, with 4 bases of the junction left unmatched. One Seattle source followed patients from active infection through their disease course. This receptor was taken from a woman aged 40 to 55 with COVID-19, enrolled during active disease. Specimen: peripheral blood. This rearrangement joins TRBV11-3 to TRBJ2-5; TRBD1 agrees at 8 bases. The CDR3, as DNA: TGTGCCAGCAGCCGACAGGGGTTTGAGACCCAGTACTTC. Amino acid sequence: CASSRQGFETQYF.